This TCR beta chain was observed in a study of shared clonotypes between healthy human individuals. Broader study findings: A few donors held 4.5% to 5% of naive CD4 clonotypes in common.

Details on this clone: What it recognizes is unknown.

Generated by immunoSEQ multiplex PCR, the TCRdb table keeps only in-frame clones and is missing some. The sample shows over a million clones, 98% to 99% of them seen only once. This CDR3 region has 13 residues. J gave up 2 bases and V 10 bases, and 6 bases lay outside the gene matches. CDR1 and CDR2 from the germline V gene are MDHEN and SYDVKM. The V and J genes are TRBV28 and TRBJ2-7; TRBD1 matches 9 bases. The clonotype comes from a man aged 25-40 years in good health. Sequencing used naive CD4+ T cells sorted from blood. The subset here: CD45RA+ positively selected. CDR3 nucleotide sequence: TGTGCCATCACGACAGGGGGGACCTACGAGCAGTACTTC. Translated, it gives CAITTGGTYEQYF.